This TCR beta chain was identified in a study of T cell clonotyping in hematopoietic cell transplantation (dated by TCRdb to about 2021). A note on the overall study: The study collected some 150 blood samples from some 35 consecutive transplant recipients and their related donors. Patient recruitment ran from late 2015 to early 2017, and follow-up continued until late 2020 or death. Study-wide findings and limitations: The sample size was limited, and because cells were not sorted, the contributions of CD4 and CD8 repertoires could not be separated. Only a small fraction of recipient repertoires overlapped donor repertoires, with over 95% appearing de novo at the given depth. Broader TCR repertoire diversity after transplant was predicted by Inverse Simpson Index values from donors and from recipients before transplant. After transplant, TCR diversity in recipients dropped, and pathologically expanded clonotypes climbed progressively between day 30 and day 180.

The CDR3 spans 17 residues, from the cysteine through the phenylalanine. Just the 51-base CDR3 DNA is kept, in frame starting at base 1. V lost 3 bases and J lost 1 base, and the count of bases not matched to a germline gene is 9. CDR1 and CDR2 are read off the germline V gene as KGHSH and LQKENI. With the immunoSEQ assay, which is a bias-controlled multiplex PCR relying on V- and J-specific primers, TCR beta CDR3 regions were amplified from genomic DNA. A proprietary barcode and Illumina adapter sequences were added to the CDR3 amplicons in a second PCR step. An Illumina MiSeq instrument was used to sequence the CDR3 libraries. The source study handled its data this way. immunoSEQ Analyzer 3.0 was used for export and quality control, with R Bioconductor and Immunarch used for downstream analyses. Only productive rearrangements within the normalized downsampled data set were used in the calculation of repertoire metrics. In the normalized cohort, a clonotype counted as pathologically expanded if the clonotype was larger than 5 templates. Repertoire diversity was measured with the Inverse Simpson Index. To capture all clonotypes, the CMV-specificity analyses were run on the non-normalized data set. TCRdb obtained this table from immuneACCESS and retained in-frame rearrangements with V and J assigned. These tables miss some clones; where compared with another copy, unresolved V genes account for less than half of the shortfall, and the remainder is unexplained. V, J and clone size were drawn from that table, and D and trimming were deduced from the DNA. This sample gives some 5,100 clones in total; 70% to 85% of them show up just once. Of the sample, under 30% is held by the ten largest clones.

Note on this clone: Its antigen target is currently unknown. Per-base qualities were not stored, and no clone one base away is much larger.

The sample's time point, from its label and the paper: 100 days after allo-HCT. Blood from recipients was drawn roughly 28 days before transplant, then again at days 30, 100 and 180 after transplant. Nuclei Lysis Solution was used to extract genomic DNA from fresh or cryopreserved unfractionated peripheral blood mononuclear cells. The receptor was derived from a male patient aged 50 to 59 who had an allogeneic stem cell transplant from an unrelated donor, so the T cells may come from the graft donor. Some clones in this sample may be carry-over from other donors' samples. The starting material was PBMCs, obtained 100 days after allogeneic stem cell transplant. This sequence uses TRBV18 and TRBJ2-3, with 8 bases aligning to TRBD2. The CDR3 loop reads CASSPQLAVDGTDTQYF. In nucleotide form, the sequence is TGTGCCAGCTCACCCCAACTAGCGGTGGATGGCACAGATACGCAGTATTTT. The reference TRBV18 and TRBJ2-3 proteins fill in what lies around the CDR3, so the full variable domain reads NAGVMQNPRHLVRRRGQEARLRCSPMKGHSHVYWYRQLPEEGLKFMVYLQKENIIDESGMPKERFSAEFPKEGPSILRIQQVVRGDSAAYFCASSPQLAVDGTDTQYFGPGTRLTVL.